The 2 T cell receptor beta chains presented below share a single source sample, sequenced in a study of regulatory dendritic cells for organ transplantation. Profiled with immunoSEQ multiplex PCR; TCRdb holds only in-frame clones, not every one. The sample lists about 11,000 clones, about 81% seen once, with over 2.5% in the top ten. Their target antigens are unknown. Allogeneic regulatory or mature dendritic cells were co-cultured for 5 days with CFSE-labeled sorted T cells at 1:10. The specimen sequenced was memory CD4+ T cells from blood cultured with regulatory dendritic cells. Regarding subset: CD45RO+ memory T cells. Every receptor here comes from a human donor in good health.

The V call is TRBV5-4, the J call TRBJ2-2, with no clear D. This CDR3 has 16 residues. In germline, CDR1 is SGHNT, CDR2 YYREEE (reference sequence). Trimming cost V 4 bases and J 3 bases, with 16 bases left between them. CDR3 in amino acids: CASSASEAEDTGELFF. The CDR3 DNA follows: TGTGCCAGCAGCGCCTCCGAGGCTGAGGACACCGGGGAGCTGTTTTTT.

This rearrangement joins TRBV5-1 to TRBJ2-3; 7 bases fit TRBD2. Per the germline V gene, CDR1 is SGHRS and CDR2 is YFSETQ. The CDR3 covers 15 residues. J lost 5 bases, V lost 4 bases, and 10 bases had no gene match. The CDR3 sequence: CASSPGGSRVDTQYF. CDR3 coding DNA: TGCGCCAGCAGCCCCGGGGGGTCCAGGGTAGATACGCAGTATTTT.